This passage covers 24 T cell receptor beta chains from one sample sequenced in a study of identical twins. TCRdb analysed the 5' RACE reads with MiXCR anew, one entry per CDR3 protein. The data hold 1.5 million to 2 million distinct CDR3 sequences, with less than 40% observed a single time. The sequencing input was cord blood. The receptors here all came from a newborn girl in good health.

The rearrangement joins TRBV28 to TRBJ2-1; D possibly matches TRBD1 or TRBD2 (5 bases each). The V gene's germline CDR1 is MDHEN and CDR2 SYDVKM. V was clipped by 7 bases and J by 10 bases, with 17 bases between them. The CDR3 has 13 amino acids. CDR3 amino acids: CASILLGTDEQFF. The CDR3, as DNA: TGTGCCAGCATACTACTAGGGACCGACGAGCAGTTCTTC.

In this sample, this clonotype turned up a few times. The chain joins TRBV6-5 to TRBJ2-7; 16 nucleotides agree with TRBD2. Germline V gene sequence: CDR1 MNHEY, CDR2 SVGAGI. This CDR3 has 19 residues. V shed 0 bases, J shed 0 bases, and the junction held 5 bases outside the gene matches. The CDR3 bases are TGTGCCAGCAGTTACTCAGCGGGACTAGCGGGAGGGCTCTCCTACGAGCAGTACTTC. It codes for CASSYSAGLAGGLSYEQYF.

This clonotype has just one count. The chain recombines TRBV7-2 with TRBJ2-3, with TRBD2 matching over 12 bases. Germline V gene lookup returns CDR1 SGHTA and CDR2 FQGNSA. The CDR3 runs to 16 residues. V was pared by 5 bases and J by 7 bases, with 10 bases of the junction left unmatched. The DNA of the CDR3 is TGTGCCAGCAGCCGTCGGACTAGCGGGGCATCATATACGCAGTATTTT. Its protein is CASSRRTSGASYTQYF.

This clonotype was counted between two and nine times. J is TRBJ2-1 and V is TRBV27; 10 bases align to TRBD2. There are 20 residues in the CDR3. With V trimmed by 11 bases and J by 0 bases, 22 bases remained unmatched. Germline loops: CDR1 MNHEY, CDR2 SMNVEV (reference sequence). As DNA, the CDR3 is TGTGCCGTCAATCCGGCACCGGGACTAGCGAGACCAACCTCCTACAATGAGCAGTTCTTC. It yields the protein CAVNPAPGLARPTSYNEQFF.

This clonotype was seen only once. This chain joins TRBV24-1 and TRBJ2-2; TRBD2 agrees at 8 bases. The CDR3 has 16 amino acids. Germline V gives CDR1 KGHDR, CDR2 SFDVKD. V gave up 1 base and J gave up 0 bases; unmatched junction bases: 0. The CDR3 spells CATSDFGRANTGELFF. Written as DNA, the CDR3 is TGTGCCACCAGTGATTTCGGGAGGGCGAACACCGGGGAGCTGTTTTTT.

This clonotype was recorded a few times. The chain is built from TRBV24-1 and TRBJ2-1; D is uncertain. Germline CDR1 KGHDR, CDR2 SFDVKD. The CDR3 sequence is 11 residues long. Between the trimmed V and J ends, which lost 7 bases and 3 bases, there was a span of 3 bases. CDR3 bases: TGTGCCACCAGCAACTACAATGAGCAGTTCTTC. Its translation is CATSNYNEQFF.

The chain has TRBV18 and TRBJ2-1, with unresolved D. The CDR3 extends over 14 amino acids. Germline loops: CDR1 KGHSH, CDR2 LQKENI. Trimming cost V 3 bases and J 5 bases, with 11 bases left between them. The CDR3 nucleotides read TGTGCCAGCTCACCCAATGGACCTAACAATGAGCAGTTCTTC. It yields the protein CASSPNGPNNEQFF.

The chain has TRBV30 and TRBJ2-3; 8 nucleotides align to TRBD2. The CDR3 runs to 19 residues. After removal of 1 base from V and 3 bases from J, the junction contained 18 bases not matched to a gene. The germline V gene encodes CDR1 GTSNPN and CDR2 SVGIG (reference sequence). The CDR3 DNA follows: TGTGCCTGGAGTGGCGGTTGGACTAGCCCAGGGCCGGGGACAGATACGCAGTATTTT. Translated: CAWSGGWTSPGPGTDTQYF.

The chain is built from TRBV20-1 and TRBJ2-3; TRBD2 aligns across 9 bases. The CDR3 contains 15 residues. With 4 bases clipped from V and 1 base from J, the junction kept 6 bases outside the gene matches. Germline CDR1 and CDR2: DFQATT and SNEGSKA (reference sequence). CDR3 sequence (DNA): TGCAGTGCTACCGGGACTAGCAGAGGCACAGATACGCAGTATTTT. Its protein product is CSATGTSRGTDTQYF.

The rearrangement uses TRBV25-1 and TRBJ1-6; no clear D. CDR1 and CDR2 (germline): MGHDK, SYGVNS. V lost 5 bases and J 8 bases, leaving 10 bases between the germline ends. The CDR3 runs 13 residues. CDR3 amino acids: CASSKTRDSPLHF. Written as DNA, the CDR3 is TGTGCCAGCAGTAAAACGAGGGATTCACCCCTCCACTTT. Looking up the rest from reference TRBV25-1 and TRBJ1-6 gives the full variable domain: EADIYQTPRYLVIGTGKKITLECSQTMGHDKMYWYQQDPGMELHLIHYSYGVNSTEKGDLSSESTVSRIRTEHFPLTLESARPSHTSQYLCASSKTRDSPLHFGNGTRLTVT.

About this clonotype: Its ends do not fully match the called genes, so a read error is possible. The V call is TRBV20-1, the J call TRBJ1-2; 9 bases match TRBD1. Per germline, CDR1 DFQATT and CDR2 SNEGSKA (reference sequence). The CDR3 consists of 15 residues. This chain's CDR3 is CSARDPDRGNYGHTF. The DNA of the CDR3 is TGCAGTGCTAGAGATCCCGACAGGGGGAACTATGGCCACACCTTC.

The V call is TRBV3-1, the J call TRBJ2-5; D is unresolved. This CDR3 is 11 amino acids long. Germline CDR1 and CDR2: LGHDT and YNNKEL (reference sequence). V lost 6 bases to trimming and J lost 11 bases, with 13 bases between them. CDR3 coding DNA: TGTGCCAGCAGGGGCCCCTACGGGCAGTACTTC. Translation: CASRGPYGQYF.

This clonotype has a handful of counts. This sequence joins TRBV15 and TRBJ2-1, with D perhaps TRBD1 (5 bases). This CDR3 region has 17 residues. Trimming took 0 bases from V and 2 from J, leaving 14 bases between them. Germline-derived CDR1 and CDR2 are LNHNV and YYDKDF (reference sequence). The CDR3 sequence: CATSRDQGGMPYNEQFF. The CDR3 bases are TGTGCCACCAGCAGAGATCAGGGTGGGATGCCCTACAATGAGCAGTTCTTC.

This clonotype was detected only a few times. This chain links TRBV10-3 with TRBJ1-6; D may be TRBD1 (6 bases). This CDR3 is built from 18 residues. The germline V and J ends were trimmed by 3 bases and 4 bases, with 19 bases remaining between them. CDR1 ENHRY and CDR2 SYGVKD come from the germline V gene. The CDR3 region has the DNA TGTGCCATCAGTGAACCCCCAGGGGCAAAGGGGTATAATTCACCCCTCCACTTT. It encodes CAISEPPGAKGYNSPLHF.

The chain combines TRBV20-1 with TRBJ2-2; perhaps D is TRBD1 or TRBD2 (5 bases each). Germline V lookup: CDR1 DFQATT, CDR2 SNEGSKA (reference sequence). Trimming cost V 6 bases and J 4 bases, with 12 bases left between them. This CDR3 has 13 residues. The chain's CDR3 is CSAWDVGTGELFF. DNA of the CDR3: TGCAGTGCCTGGGACGTGGGCACCGGGGAGCTGTTTTTT.

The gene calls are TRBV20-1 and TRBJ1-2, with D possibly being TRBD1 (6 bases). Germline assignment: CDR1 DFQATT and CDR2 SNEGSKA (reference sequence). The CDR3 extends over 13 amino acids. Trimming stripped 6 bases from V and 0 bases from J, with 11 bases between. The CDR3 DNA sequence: TGCAGTGCAGTGGACAGCCCTAACTATGGCTACACCTTC. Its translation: CSAVDSPNYGYTF.

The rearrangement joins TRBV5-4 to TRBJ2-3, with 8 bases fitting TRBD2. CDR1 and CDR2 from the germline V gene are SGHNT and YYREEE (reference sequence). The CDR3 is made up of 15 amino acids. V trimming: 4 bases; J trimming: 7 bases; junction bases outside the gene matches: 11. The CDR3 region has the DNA TGTGCCAGCAGCCTCCCTGCTAGCGGGCTGAATACGCAGTATTTT. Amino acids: CASSLPASGLNTQYF. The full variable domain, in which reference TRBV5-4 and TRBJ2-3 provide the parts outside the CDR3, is ETGVTQSPTHLIKTRGQQVTLRCSSQSGHNTVSWYQQALGQGPQFIFQYYREEENGRGNFPPRFSGLQFPNYSSELNVNALELDDSALYLCASSLPASGLNTQYFGPGTRLTVL.

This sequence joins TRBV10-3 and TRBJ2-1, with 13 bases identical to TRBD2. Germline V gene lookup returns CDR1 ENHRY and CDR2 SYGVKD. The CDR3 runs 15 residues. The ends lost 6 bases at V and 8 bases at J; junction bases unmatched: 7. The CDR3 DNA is TGTGCCATCAGCCCTACTAGCGGGAGGGTCGATGAGCAGTTCTTC. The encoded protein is CAISPTSGRVDEQFF.

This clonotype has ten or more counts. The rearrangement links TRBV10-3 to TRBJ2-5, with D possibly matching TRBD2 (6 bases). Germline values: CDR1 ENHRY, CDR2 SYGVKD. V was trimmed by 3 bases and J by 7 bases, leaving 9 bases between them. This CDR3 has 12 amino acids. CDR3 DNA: TGTGCCATCAGTGACACCGGGGGGACCCAGTACTTC. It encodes CAISDTGGTQYF.

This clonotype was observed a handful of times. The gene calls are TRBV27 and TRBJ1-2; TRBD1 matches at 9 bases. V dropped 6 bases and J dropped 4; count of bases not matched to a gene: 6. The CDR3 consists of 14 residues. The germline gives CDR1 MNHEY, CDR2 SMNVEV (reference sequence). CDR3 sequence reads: CASRTGGASYGYTF. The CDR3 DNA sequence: TGTGCCAGCAGAACAGGGGGCGCGAGCTATGGCTACACCTTC.

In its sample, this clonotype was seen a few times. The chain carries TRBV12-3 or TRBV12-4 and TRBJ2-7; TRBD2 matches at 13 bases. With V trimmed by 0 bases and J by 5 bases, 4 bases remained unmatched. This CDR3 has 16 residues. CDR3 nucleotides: TGTGCCAGCAGTTTAGCGGGACTAGCGGGGAGAAACGAGCAGTACTTC. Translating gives CASSLAGLAGRNEQYF.

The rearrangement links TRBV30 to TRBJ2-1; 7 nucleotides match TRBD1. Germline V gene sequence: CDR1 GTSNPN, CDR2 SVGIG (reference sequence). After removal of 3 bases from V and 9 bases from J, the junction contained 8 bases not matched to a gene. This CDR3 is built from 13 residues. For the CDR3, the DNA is TGTGCCTGGAGGGTGGGGTACAGGGGTGAGCAGTTCTTC. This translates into CAWRVGYRGEQFF.

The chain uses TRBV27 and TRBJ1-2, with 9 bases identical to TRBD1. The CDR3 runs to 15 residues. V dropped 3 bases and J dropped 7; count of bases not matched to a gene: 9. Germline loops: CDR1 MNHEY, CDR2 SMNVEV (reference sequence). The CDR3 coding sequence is TGTGCCAGCAGTTTCACGCCACAGGGGGCGGGTGGCTACACCTTC. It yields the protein CASSFTPQGAGGYTF.

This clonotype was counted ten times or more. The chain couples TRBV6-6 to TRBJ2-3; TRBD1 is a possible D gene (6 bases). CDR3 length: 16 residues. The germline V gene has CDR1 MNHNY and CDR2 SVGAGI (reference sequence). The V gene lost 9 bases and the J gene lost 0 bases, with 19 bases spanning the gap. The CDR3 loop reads CASEQTSRGSTDTQYF. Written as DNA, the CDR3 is TGTGCCAGTGAGCAGACCAGCAGGGGTAGCACAGATACGCAGTATTTT.